This T cell receptor (beta chain) was profiled in a study of shared clonotypes between healthy human individuals. General study findings and limits: Incompleteness in sorted-subset sequencing, despite large depth, was shown by rarefaction. Apart from blood, nothing was sampled; tissue repertoires likely differ.

Terminally differentiated effector memory CD45RA+ cells were left out of the naive CD8 fraction, which was CD45RO-negative and positively selected for CCR7. Concerning this clone: Antigen specificity is unknown. Other DNA sequences in this specimen translate into the identical CDR3.

CDR3 length equals 13 residues. Trimming pared 6 bases from V and 3 bases from J, leaving 12 bases between. The V gene's germline CDR1 is LNHDA and CDR2 SQIVND (reference sequence). The repertoire was sequenced with immunoSEQ multiplex PCR; TCRdb's copy has only in-frame clones and lacks some. The data show about 650,000 clones, about 95% seen once. This receptor was taken from a woman between 25 and 40 years old in good health. The sequencing sample was made of naive CD8+ T cells sorted from blood. This chain joins TRBV19 and TRBJ2-7, with D possibly TRBD2 on 6 matching bases. The CDR3 reads CASSAVGGYEQYF. DNA for the CDR3: TGTGCCAGTAGCGCGGTGGGGGGCTACGAGCAGTACTTC.